Presented here are 8 T cell receptor beta chains from one specimen sequenced in a study of neurological immune-mediated disorders. Via MiXCR, TCRdb re-called the 5' RACE reads, giving one row per CDR3 protein. The sample lists 25,000 to 30,000 distinct CDR3 sequences, approximately 20% occurring once. What was sequenced was CD4+ T cells from blood. The receptors here all came from a man in his fifties with HTLV-1-associated myelopathy (HAM/TSP).

The rearrangement uses TRBV5-1 and TRBJ2-3; D uncertain. Trimming took 3 bases from V and 6 from J, leaving 11 bases between them. This CDR3 contains 13 residues. CDR1 is SGHRS, CDR2 YFSETQ, per germline. As DNA, the CDR3 is TGCGCCAGCAGCTCGCTGAAGTTGGATACGCAGTATTTT. Its protein product is CASSSLKLDTQYF.

This clonotype was counted ten times or more. The chain recombines TRBV5-1 with TRBJ1-1; a weak D match, TRBD1 (5 bases). The CDR3 runs 14 residues. Germline V gene sequence: CDR1 SGHRS, CDR2 YFSETQ. V dropped 0 bases and J dropped 5 bases, with 11 bases sitting between them. The chain's CDR3 is CASSLATGGTEAFF. The CDR3 coding sequence is TGCGCCAGCAGCTTGGCCACGGGGGGGACTGAAGCTTTCTTT.

This clonotype was counted only a few times. J is TRBJ1-5 and V is TRBV5-8; a possible D gene is TRBD1 (5 bases). The CDR3 spans 15 residues. The V and J ends lost 4 bases and 5 bases respectively, with 16 bases between them. CDR1 and CDR2 (germline): SGHTS, YDEGEE. CDR3 residues: CASSPQGNRDQPQHF. CDR3 nucleotide sequence: TGTGCCAGCAGCCCCCAGGGAAACCGGGATCAGCCCCAGCATTTT.

The sample holds many counts of this clonotype. The DNA for the CDR3 is TGTGCCAGCAGCTTATCAGGGGGCTATGGCTACACCTTC. As protein: CASSLSGGYGYTF. The chain carries TRBV7-3 and TRBJ1-2; 7 bases agree with TRBD1. Germline-derived CDR1 and CDR2 are SGHTA and FQGTGA. The CDR3 is 13 amino acids. The J segment lost 4 bases and the V segment lost 2 bases, leaving 1 base of the junction unmatched.

This clonotype was counted a few times. V usage is TRBV5-1 and J usage is TRBJ1-1; possible D gene TRBD1, 5 bases. The ends were cut back, 4 bases at V and 3 bases at J, with 10 bases in the middle. The CDR3 consists of 13 residues. CDR1 is SGHRS, CDR2 YFSETQ, per germline. Written as DNA, the CDR3 is TGCGCCAGCAGCGTCCCAGGGTACACTGAAGCTTTCTTT. Protein: CASSVPGYTEAFF.

This clonotype was counted many times. The chain has TRBV7-2 and TRBJ1-3; the D gene is possibly TRBD1 (5 bases). This CDR3 region has 16 residues. V gave up 5 bases and J gave up 4 bases, with 18 bases separating them. The germline gives CDR1 SGHTA, CDR2 FQGNSA. CDR3 DNA sequence: TGTGCCAGCAGCCCAGCCGGGGGATGGTCAGGAAACACCATATATTTT. This translates into CASSPAGGWSGNTIYF.

The genes are TRBV14 and TRBJ1-2; 8 positions agree with TRBD1. CDR1 is SGHDN and CDR2 is FVKESK in the germline V gene. V shed 4 bases and J 8 bases; nucleotides not matched to a gene: 12. The CDR3 extends over 15 amino acids. CDR3 sequence reads: CASSRTGQAARGYTF. CDR3 sequence (DNA): TGTGCCAGCAGCCGGACGGGACAGGCCGCCCGGGGCTACACCTTC.

This clonotype was seen at least ten times. This rearrangement joins TRBV5-5 to TRBJ1-2; the match to TRBD1 covers 9 bases. V lost 2 bases to trimming and J lost 4 bases; unmatched junction nucleotides: 6. The germline gives CDR1 SGHKS, CDR2 YYEKEE (reference sequence). The CDR3 length is 15 residues. CDR3 amino acids: CASSFRDRALYGYTF. The CDR3 DNA reads TGTGCCAGCAGCTTCCGGGACAGGGCCCTCTATGGCTACACCTTC.